Presented here are 15 T cell receptor beta chains from one specimen sequenced in a study of molecular identifiers for immune sequencing clone quantification. TCRdb recomputed calls from the PCR reads with MiXCR, one row per CDR3 protein. The sample shows about half a million distinct CDR3 sequences, around 23% of them seen only once. Specimen: naive CD8+ T cells from blood, with Jurkat cell RNA spiked in. Indicated subset: FACS-sorted CD8+CD4-CCR7+CD45RA+ naive T cells. The source of these receptors is a human donor in good health. Some libraries in this study had Jurkat cell RNA spiked in.

The rearrangement uses TRBV7-9 and TRBJ2-1; no firm D call. This CDR3 has 14 amino acids. Germline CDR1 is SEHNR and CDR2 is FQNEAQ (reference sequence). V lost 4 bases, J lost 2 bases, and 9 bases lay in between. The CDR3 DNA is TGTGCCAGCAGCTCTCCAGAGGCCTACAATGAGCAGTTCTTC. Translated: CASSSPEAYNEQFF. Complete variable domain (other parts from reference TRBV7-9 and TRBJ2-1): DTGVSQNPRHKITKRGQNVTFRCDPISEHNRLYWYRQTLGQGPEFLTYFQNEAQLEKSRLLSDRFSAERPKGSFSTLEIQRTEQGDSAMYLCASSSPEAYNEQFFGPGTRLTVL.

Details on this clonotype: This may arise from a read error, as a much more abundant clone is one base away. The rearrangement links TRBV29-1 to TRBJ2-3, with D possibly matching TRBD1 (6 bases). The CDR3 is 13 residues long. The germline V gene encodes CDR1 SQVTM and CDR2 ANQGSEA. Trimming took off 7 bases at V and 5 bases at J, with 16 bases between the two ends. The CDR3 DNA reads TGCAGCGCCGTGAACAGGGTTCAAGATACGCAGTATTTT. Its protein product is CSAVNRVQDTQYF.

In the case of this clonotype: At one of its ends the junction is not consistent with the germline gene, which may arise from a read error. The genes are TRBV7-2 and TRBJ1-6; TRBD1 is a possible D gene (5 bases). This CDR3 region has 15 residues. Germline V gene sequence: CDR1 SGHTA, CDR2 FQGNSA. CDR3 residues: CAGSLAVWGNPPLHF. The CDR3 DNA is TGTGCCGGCAGCTTAGCCGTTTGGGGGAATCCACCCCTCCACTTT.

This clonotype was seen at least ten times. V and J are TRBV7-8 and TRBJ2-5; D ambiguous. V was trimmed by 4 bases and J by 4 bases, leaving 1 base between them. This CDR3 is 10 amino acids long. CDR1 and CDR2 from the germline V gene are SGHVS and FQNEAQ. The chain's CDR3 is CASSSETQYF. The CDR3 DNA reads TGTGCCAGCAGCTCAGAGACCCAGTACTTC.

As to this clonotype: This may be a read error, as it is one base from a much larger clone. V and J are TRBV5-3 and TRBJ2-5, with 9 bases matching TRBD1. TRBV5-3 is an ORF; its function is uncertain. The length of the CDR3 is 14 residues. CDR3 sequence (DNA): TGTGCCAGCAGCTTGGGGACAGGGCGTGAGACCCTGTACTTC. This gives the protein CASSLGTGRETLYF.

V is TRBV27 and J is TRBJ2-7; D call uncertain. The V gene lost 3 bases and the J gene lost 2 bases, with 8 bases spanning the gap. Germline V gives CDR1 MNHEY, CDR2 SMNVEV (reference sequence). The CDR3 sequence is 13 residues long. The CDR3 DNA reads TGTGCCAGCAGTTTCGCCGCTACCTACGAGCAGTACTTC. Protein sequence: CASSFAATYEQYF.

Ten or more counts support this clonotype. The chain combines TRBV6-2 or TRBV6-3 with TRBJ2-3; D gene unclear. Trimming shortened V by 6 bases and J by 4 bases, and 8 bases separated the two germline ends. The CDR3 totals 12 residues. Germline CDR1 is MNHEY and CDR2 is SVGEGT. The CDR3 spells CASSGRSDTQYF. The CDR3 nucleotides are TGTGCCAGCAGCGGGCGGTCAGATACGCAGTATTTT.

This clonotype was seen repeatedly, ten times or more. V usage is TRBV4-3 and J usage is TRBJ2-7; D is undetermined. The CDR3 is made up of 15 amino acids. Germline CDR1 reads LGHNA; CDR2 reads YSLEER. Deletions cut 1 base from V and 0 bases from J, with 10 bases between. The CDR3 protein is CASSQGRRSSYEQYF. Here the CDR3 DNA reads TGCGCCAGCAGCCAAGGCCGGAGATCCTCCTACGAGCAGTACTTC.

The sample holds many counts of this clonotype. The chain recombines TRBV4-2 with TRBJ2-7; D is uncertain. Trimming stripped 0 bases from V and 5 bases from J, with 11 bases between. This CDR3 contains 14 residues. Germline CDR1 LGHNA, CDR2 YNFKEQ. The CDR3 region is CASSQDRRMDEQYF. The CDR3 coding sequence is TGTGCCAGCAGCCAAGATCGAAGGATGGACGAGCAGTACTTC.

This clonotype has a count of ten or more. The rearrangement uses TRBV6-7 and TRBJ1-4; D is unclear. TRBV6-7 belongs to the ORF category, with a function that is uncertain. The ends were cut back, 2 bases at V and 0 bases at J, with 16 bases in the middle. This CDR3 has 18 residues. The CDR3 sequence is CASSYPTDCNATNEKLFF. CDR3 DNA sequence: TGTGCCAGCAGTTACCCGACTGATTGCAATGCAACTAATGAAAAACTGTTTTTT.

The V and J genes are TRBV4-1 and TRBJ2-1; 7 bases match TRBD2. From germline, CDR1 is MGHRA and CDR2 YSYEKL. This CDR3 contains 17 residues. The J segment lost 3 bases and the V segment lost 1 base, leaving 9 bases of the junction unmatched. The CDR3 DNA sequence: TGCGCCAGCAGCCAAGTGTTGGCGGGAGTAAACTACAATGAGCAGTTCTTC. It codes for CASSQVLAGVNYNEQFF.

This clonotype was counted many times. The genes are TRBV6-5 and TRBJ2-7; D not certain. Trimming removed 0 bases from V and 2 bases from J, with 11 bases in between. The germline gives CDR1 MNHEY, CDR2 SVGAGI. CDR3 length: 15 residues. Here the CDR3 reads CASSYSVDGTYEQYF. The CDR3 bases are TGTGCCAGCAGTTACTCAGTGGACGGAACCTACGAGCAGTACTTC.

On this clonotype: One base away lies a much larger clone, so this may be a sequencing read error. The rearrangement uses TRBV6-5 and TRBJ2-2; TRBD2 aligns across 7 bases. Germline CDR1 and CDR2: MNHEY and SVGAGI. This CDR3 is 17 amino acids long. The V gene end was trimmed by 5 bases and the J gene end by 5 bases; junction bases not matched to a gene: 14. CDR3 region: CASSLPLAAVKTGELFF. The CDR3, as DNA: TGTGCCAGCAGTCTCCCGCTAGCGGCAGTTAAAACCGGGGAGCTGTTTTTT.

As to this clonotype: The junction departs from germline at one end; a sequencing error may be responsible. The rearrangement joins TRBV28 to TRBJ2-7; D is possibly TRBD2 (5 bases). Germline CDR1 is MDHEN and CDR2 is SYDVKM. The CDR3 covers 12 residues. In DNA, the CDR3 is TGTGCCAGCAGCTTGGGAGCCTACGAGCGGTACTTC. It yields the protein CASSLGAYERYF.

This clonotype was seen repeatedly, ten times or more. V gene TRBV6-5 combines with J gene TRBJ1-1, with D hard to call. Germline values: CDR1 MNHEY, CDR2 SVGAGI. The V and J ends lost 2 bases and 1 base respectively, with 5 bases between them. This CDR3 spans 13 amino acids. CDR3 nucleotides: TGTGCCAGCAGTTACGGACCGAACACTGAAGCTTTCTTT. This gives the protein CASSYGPNTEAFF.